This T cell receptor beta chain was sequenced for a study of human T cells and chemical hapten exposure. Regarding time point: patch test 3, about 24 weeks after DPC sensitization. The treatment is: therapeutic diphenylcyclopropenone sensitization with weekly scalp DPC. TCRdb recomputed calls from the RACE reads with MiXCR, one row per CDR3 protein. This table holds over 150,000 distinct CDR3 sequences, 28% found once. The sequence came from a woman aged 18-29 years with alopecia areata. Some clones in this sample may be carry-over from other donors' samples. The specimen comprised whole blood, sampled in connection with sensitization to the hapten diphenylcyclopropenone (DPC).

The CDR3 spells CSVAGGTPDTQYF. The DNA for the CDR3 is TGCAGCGTTGCGGGAGGGACCCCAGATACGCAGTATTTT. The chain couples TRBV29-1 to TRBJ2-3, with TRBD2 matching over 8 bases. CDR1 SQVTM and CDR2 ANQGSEA come from the germline V gene. Trimming at V came to 4 bases and at J to 4 bases, leaving 4 bases not matched to a gene. CDR3 length: 13 residues.